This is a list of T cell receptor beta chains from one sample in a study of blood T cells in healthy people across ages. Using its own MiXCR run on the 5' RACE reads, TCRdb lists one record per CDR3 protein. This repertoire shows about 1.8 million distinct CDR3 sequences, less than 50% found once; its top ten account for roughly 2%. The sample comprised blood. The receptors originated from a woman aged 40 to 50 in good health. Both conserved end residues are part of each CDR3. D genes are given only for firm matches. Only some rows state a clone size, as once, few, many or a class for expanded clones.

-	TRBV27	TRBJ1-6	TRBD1	CASSETGLNNSPLHF	TGTGCCAGCAGCGAGACAGGGCTTAATAATTCACCCCTCCACTTT
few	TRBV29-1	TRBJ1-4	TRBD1	CSGRTGGGEKLFF	TGCAGCGGCCGGACAGGGGGAGGTGAAAAACTGTTTTTT
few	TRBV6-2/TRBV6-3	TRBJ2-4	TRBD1	CASSYSPGTGRRDIQYF	TGTGCCAGCAGTTACTCGCCCGGGACAGGGAGGAGGGACATTCAGTACTTC
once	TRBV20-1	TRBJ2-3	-	CSARDDYTQYF	TGCAGTGCTAGAGATGACTATACGCAGTATTTT
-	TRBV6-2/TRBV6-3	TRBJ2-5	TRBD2	CASSYSRQMTSGGQETQYF	TGTGCCAGCAGTTACTCCCGACAAATGACTAGCGGGGGACAAGAGACCCAGTACTTC
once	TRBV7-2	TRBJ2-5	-	CASSLDSPRVSAQYF	TGTGCCAGCAGCTTAGACAGCCCCAGGGTCTCGGCCCAGTACTTC
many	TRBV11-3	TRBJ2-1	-	CASSLDGGPYNEQFF	TGTGCCAGCAGTTTAGACGGGGGGCCGTACAATGAGCAGTTCTTC
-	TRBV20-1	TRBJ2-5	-	CSAGSGGETQYF	TGCAGTGCTGGTAGCGGTGGAGAGACCCAGTACTTC
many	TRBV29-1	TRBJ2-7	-	CSVRDNAYEQYF	TGCAGCGTTCGGGACAACGCCTACGAGCAGTACTTC
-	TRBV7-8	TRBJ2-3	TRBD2	CASSLRPLAGAVDTQYF	TGTGCCAGCAGCTTACGCCCACTAGCGGGGGCGGTAGATACGCAGTATTTT
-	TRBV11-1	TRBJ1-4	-	CASSQGQYNEKLFF	TGTGCCAGCAGCCAAGGACAGTACAATGAAAAACTGTTTTTT
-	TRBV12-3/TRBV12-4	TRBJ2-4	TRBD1	CASNTDRGKNIQYF	TGTGCCAGCAACACGGACAGGGGCAAAAACATTCAGTACTTC
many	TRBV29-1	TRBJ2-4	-	CSVYHRAKNIQYF	TGCAGCGTGTACCACAGAGCCAAAAACATTCAGTACTTC
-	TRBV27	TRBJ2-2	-	CASSRTPVSTGELFF	TGTGCCAGCAGTCGGACCCCCGTTAGTACCGGGGAGCTGTTTTTT
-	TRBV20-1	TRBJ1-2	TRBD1	CSAPGQGEGYTF	TGCAGTGCACCTGGACAGGGTGAGGGCTACACCTTC
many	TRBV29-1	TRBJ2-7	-	CSVEAGTSYEQYF	TGCAGCGTTGAAGCGGGCACGTCCTACGAGCAGTACTTC
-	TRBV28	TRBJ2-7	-	CASSLGHTVSYEQYF	TGTGCCAGCAGTTTAGGACACACAGTATCCTACGAGCAGTACTTC
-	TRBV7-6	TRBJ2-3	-	CASSLGTGVSTDTQYF	TGTGCCAGCAGCTTAGGAACGGGGGTTAGCACAGATACGCAGTATTTT
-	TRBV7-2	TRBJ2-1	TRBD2	CASSRTSGPPGEQFF	TGTGCCAGCAGCAGGACTAGCGGGCCCCCGGGTGAGCAGTTCTTC
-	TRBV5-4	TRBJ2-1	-	CASSSRTEDEQFF	TGTGCCAGCAGCAGCCGGACAGAAGATGAACAGTTCTTC
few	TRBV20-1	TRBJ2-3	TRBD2	CRLGLAGFTDTQYF	TGCAGGCTGGGACTAGCGGGGTTCACAGATACGCAGTATTTT
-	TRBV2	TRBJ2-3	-	CASSRTMSSTDTQYF	TGTGCCAGCAGCCGGACCATGTCCTCCACAGATACGCAGTATTTT
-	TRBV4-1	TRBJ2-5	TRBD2	CASSQELAGGSWEQYF	TGCGCCAGCAGCCAAGAACTAGCGGGGGGCAGCTGGGAGCAGTACTTC
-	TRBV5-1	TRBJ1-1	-	CASSLLVVQGRNTEAFF	TGCGCCAGCAGCTTATTAGTGGTCCAGGGGCGGAACACTGAAGCTTTCTTT
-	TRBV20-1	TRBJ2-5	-	CSANVGSGTQYF	TGCAGTGCTAACGTCGGGTCTGGGACCCAGTACTTC
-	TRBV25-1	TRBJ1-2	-	CASSPQGIRFTF	TGTGCCAGCAGTCCTCAAGGGATCAGGTTCACCTTC
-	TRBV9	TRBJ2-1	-	CASSAGAGRFRGNEQFF	TGTGCCAGCAGCGCAGGGGCAGGGAGGTTTAGGGGCAATGAGCAGTTCTTC
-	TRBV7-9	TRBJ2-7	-	CASSFSAEKDYEQYF	TGTGCCAGCAGCTTCAGTGCGGAGAAGGACTACGAGCAGTACTTC
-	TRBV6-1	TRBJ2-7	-	CASAGQGGSYEQYF	TGTGCCAGCGCGGGGCAGGGGGGATCCTACGAGCAGTACTTC
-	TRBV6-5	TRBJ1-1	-	CASSYNGGSEAFF	TGTGCCAGCAGTTACAACGGGGGTTCTGAAGCTTTCTTT
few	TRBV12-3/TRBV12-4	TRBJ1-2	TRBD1	CASSLKGARLGGGYTF	TGTGCCAGCAGTTTAAAGGGGGCGAGGCTAGGCGGTGGCTACACCTTC
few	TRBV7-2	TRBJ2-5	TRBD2	CASSVGTSSQTQYF	TGTGCCAGCAGCGTCGGGACTAGCAGCCAGACCCAGTACTTC
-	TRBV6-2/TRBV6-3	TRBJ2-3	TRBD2	CASSSGGGGAHRAQYF	TGTGCCAGCAGTTCAGGAGGCGGGGGGGCCCACAGAGCGCAGTATTTT
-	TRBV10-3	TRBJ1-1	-	CAISEVSTEAFF	TGTGCCATCAGTGAGGTCAGCACTGAAGCTTTCTTT
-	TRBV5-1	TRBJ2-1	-	CASVRGESYNEQFF	TGCGCCAGTGTAAGAGGGGAGAGCTACAATGAGCAGTTCTTC
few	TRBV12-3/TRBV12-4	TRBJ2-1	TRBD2	CASSSSEFPGLAGGSSYNEQFF	TGTGCCAGCAGTTCCAGCGAATTTCCGGGACTAGCGGGGGGGAGCTCCTACAATGAGCAGTTCTTC
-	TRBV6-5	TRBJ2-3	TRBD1	CASSRTIGQGADTQYF	TGTGCCAGCAGCCGTACAATAGGACAGGGGGCAGATACGCAGTATTTT
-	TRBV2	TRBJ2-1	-	CASSEGSSHYNEQFF	TGTGCCAGCAGCGAGGGGTCCAGTCACTACAATGAGCAGTTCTTC
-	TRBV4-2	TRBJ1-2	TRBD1	CASNQVRTGLFRDGYTF	TGTGCCAGCAACCAAGTCCGGACAGGGCTCTTTAGAGATGGCTACACCTTC
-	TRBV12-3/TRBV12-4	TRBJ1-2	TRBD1	CASNTGAASSYTF	TGTGCCAGCAACACAGGGGCGGCATCGAGCTACACCTTC
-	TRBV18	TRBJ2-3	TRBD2	CASSPTSGGPGDTQYF	TGTGCCAGCTCACCAACTAGCGGGGGCCCCGGGGATACGCAGTATTTT